The 9 T cell receptor beta chains below were found in one sample sequenced in a study of blood T cells in healthy people across ages. A J-beta primer mix and a sample-barcoded 5' primer were used in a second PCR of about 7 to 12 cycles. TCRdb called the 5' RACE reads again in MiXCR, with one record for every CDR3 protein. The sample records 750,000 to 950,000 distinct CDR3 sequences, 29% being singletons. These data were also filed under a second study, of T cells of mothers and their children.

Sequencing was carried out using blood. The receptors here all came from a woman aged 40 to 49 in good health.

The chain recombines TRBV18 with TRBJ1-5; D is undetermined. Germline CDR1 KGHSH, CDR2 LQKENI. The CDR3 spans 16 residues. V lost 2 bases, J lost 0 bases, and 11 bases lay in between. The CDR3 here is CASSPSAGHSNQPQHF. CDR3 DNA: TGTGCCAGCTCACCATCGGCTGGTCATAGCAATCAGCCCCAGCATTTT.

This clonotype was seen repeatedly, ten times or more. The genes are TRBV6-5 and TRBJ2-5, with D perhaps TRBD2 (6 bases). Trimming removed 2 bases from V and 1 base from J, with 14 bases in between. The CDR3 has 16 residues. CDR1 is MNHEY, CDR2 SVGAGI, per germline. CDR3 bases: TGTGCCAGCAGTTACGGAGGTAGCGGAGTCCAAGAGACCCAGTACTTC. Encoded protein: CASSYGGSGVQETQYF.

The V and J genes are TRBV10-2 and TRBJ2-5, with 8 bases identical to TRBD1. The CDR3 is 13 amino acids. The germline gives CDR1 WSHSY, CDR2 SAAADI. V gave up 11 bases and J gave up 2 bases; unmatched junction bases: 7. DNA of the CDR3: TGCGCCGCCCACGGGACAGGACAAGAGACCCAGTACTTC. Translated, it gives CAAHGTGQETQYF.

This clonotype has a handful of counts. This chain links TRBV2 with TRBJ1-2; D is ambiguous. Germline loops: CDR1 SNHLY, CDR2 FYNNEI. The ends were cut back, 6 bases at V and 6 bases at J, with 5 bases in the middle. The CDR3 runs to 10 residues. The CDR3 sequence: CASRANGYTF. Written as DNA, the CDR3 is TGTGCCAGCAGGGCTAATGGCTACACCTTC.

The chain couples TRBV28 to TRBJ2-3, with D unresolved. The CDR3 runs 13 residues. Trimming removed 10 bases at V and 5 bases at J, with 16 bases between. Germline-derived CDR1 and CDR2 are MDHEN and SYDVKM. This chain's CDR3 is CAIQTPGRDTQYF. CDR3 DNA sequence: TGTGCCATCCAGACCCCCGGAAGAGATACGCAGTATTTT.

This clonotype appeared a few times. The chain has TRBV28 and TRBJ2-7; possible D gene TRBD1, 6 bases. Between the trimmed V and J ends, which lost 8 bases and 3 bases, there was a span of 14 bases. This CDR3 region has 13 residues. Per germline, CDR1 MDHEN and CDR2 SYDVKM. The chain's CDR3 is CASQGTPNYEQYF. The CDR3 DNA sequence: TGTGCCAGCCAGGGGACCCCAAACTACGAGCAGTACTTC.

V gene TRBV3-1 combines with J gene TRBJ1-4, with a possible D match to TRBD1 (6 bases). CDR1 and CDR2 (germline): LGHDT, YNNKEL (reference sequence). There are 17 residues in the CDR3. V lost 3 bases to trimming and J lost 4 bases, with 18 bases between them. The CDR3 DNA reads TGTGCCAGCAGCCAGGGCGGTACAGGGATCCTTAATGAAAAACTGTTTTTT. It specifies CASSQGGTGILNEKLFF.

Concerning this clonotype itself: One junction end does not reproduce the germline sequence, and a read error may be involved. This rearrangement joins TRBV4-1 to TRBJ1-4, with D hard to call. The CDR3 has 15 residues. Germline V lookup: CDR1 MGHRA, CDR2 YSYEKL. CDR3 region: CASSLSPLTNEKRFF. CDR3 nucleotide sequence: TGCGCCAGCAGCCTCTCGCCTTTGACTAATGAAAAACGGTTTTTT.

The chain is built from TRBV4-1 and TRBJ2-5, with D possibly TRBD1 on 6 matching bases. Germline CDR1 and CDR2: MGHRA and YSYEKL. The length of the CDR3 is 16 residues. V was clipped by 1 base and J by 5 bases, with 17 bases between them. This CDR3 reads CASSQGSADRQETQYF. CDR3 nucleotides: TGCGCCAGCAGCCAAGGTTCGGCAGACAGGCAGGAGACCCAGTACTTC.